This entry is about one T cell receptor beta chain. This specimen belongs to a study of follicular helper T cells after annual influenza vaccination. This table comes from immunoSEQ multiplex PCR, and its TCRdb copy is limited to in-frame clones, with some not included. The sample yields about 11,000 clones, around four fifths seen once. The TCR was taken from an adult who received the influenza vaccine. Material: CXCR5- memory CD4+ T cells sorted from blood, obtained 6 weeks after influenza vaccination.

The CDR3 sequence is CAWSFRVGQPQHF. CDR3 in DNA: TGTGCCTGGAGTTTCAGGGTCGGGCAGCCCCAGCATTTT. The chain is built from TRBV30 and TRBJ1-5, with D possibly being TRBD1 (5 bases). The length of the CDR3 is 13 residues. Germline V gene lookup returns CDR1 GTSNPN and CDR2 SVGIG (reference sequence). V lost 2 bases, J lost 7 bases, and 12 bases lay in between.